This is a list of T cell receptor beta chains from one sample in a study of monozygotic twins with cystic fibrosis. Sequencing used immunoSEQ multiplex PCR; TCRdb keeps in-frame clones, though not all of them. The repertoire holds 30,000 to 35,000 clones, with approximately 92% as singletons. Sequenced material: blood. These receptors came from a girl aged 2-15 years with cystic fibrosis. Each CDR3 is given with its conserved first and last residue. The D gene is left open where the match is weak. Size values are once, few and many counts, or a class for expanded clones, and some rows have none.

clone_size j_call d_call v_call cdr3_nt cdr3_aa
few TRBJ1-1 - TRBV7-6 TGTGCCAGCAGCTTAGCAGGGCCGAACACTGAAGCTTTCTTT CASSLAGPNTEAFF
- TRBJ1-1 - TRBV2 TGTGCCAGCAGCCGGAAGGACCTTGAAGCTTTCTTT CASSRKDLEAFF
- TRBJ1-1 - TRBV29-1 TGCAGCGTTGGAGGACTAGGACAATCTTTCTTT CSVGGLGQSFF
- TRBJ2-1 TRBD1 TRBV29-1 TGCAGCGTCCGGGACAGGCGCCTCTCCTACAATGAGCAGTTCTTC CSVRDRRLSYNEQFF
- TRBJ2-1 - TRBV4-1 TGCGCCAGCAGCCAACCTAACCGCAATGAGCAGTTCTTC CASSQPNRNEQFF
- TRBJ2-2 - TRBV19 TGTGCCAGTAGTAAGGGGAACACCGGGGAGCTGTTTTTT CASSKGNTGELFF
- TRBJ2-1 TRBD2 TRBV6-5 TGTGCCAGCAGTTACTTGGGGGGAGGGTCCTACAATGAGCAGTTCTTC CASSYLGGGSYNEQFF
- TRBJ1-2 - TRBV6-1 TGTGCCAGCAGTGAAGTCACAGGGCAGCATGGCTACACCTTC CASSEVTGQHGYTF
- TRBJ2-7 - TRBV11-1 TGTGCCAGCAGCTTATGGGGGGTAACGGGAAGCTCCTACGAGCAGTACTTC CASSLWGVTGSSYEQYF
- TRBJ1-1 - TRBV7-9 TGTGCCAGCAGCTTAGAGGCAGGGATGTACACTGAAGCTTTCTTT CASSLEAGMYTEAFF
- TRBJ2-5 TRBD2 TRBV4-1 TGCGCCAGCAGCCCTTCCCGACTAGCGGGAGAAGAGACCCAGTACTTC CASSPSRLAGEETQYF
- TRBJ2-7 - TRBV6-6 TGTGCCAGCAGTACACCGACCGGATCGTACTACGAGCAGTACTTC CASSTPTGSYYEQYF
- TRBJ1-5 - TRBV19 TGTGCCAGTAGTCCGGAGACAGACGCGAATCAGCCCCAGCATTTT CASSPETDANQPQHF
- TRBJ2-5 - TRBV7-6 TGTGCCAGCAGCTATAAGTCGATGGAGACCCAGTACTTC CASSYKSMETQYF
- TRBJ1-2 - TRBV4-3 TGCGCCAGCAGCCAAGTACGACAGAACTATGGCTACACCTTC CASSQVRQNYGYTF
- TRBJ2-7 TRBD2 TRBV13 TGTGCCAGCAGCCGACTAGCGGCGAGCTCCTACGAGCAGTACTTC CASSRLAASSYEQYF
- TRBJ1-3 - TRBV19 TGTGCCAGTAGTCCACAGGGCTCTGGAAACACCATATATTTT CASSPQGSGNTIYF
- TRBJ1-1 TRBD1 TRBV20-1 TGCAGTGCTAACGACAGGGGGAAGGCTTTCTTT CSANDRGKAFF
- TRBJ1-2 TRBD1 TRBV9 TGTGCCAGCAGCCCGAGAGGACAGGGGGCTTCTTATGGCTACACCTTC CASSPRGQGASYGYTF
- TRBJ1-1 - TRBV5-6 TGTGCCAGCAGCTTGAACAGGGTAACTGAAGCTTTCTTT CASSLNRVTEAFF
- TRBJ2-1 TRBD2 TRBV27 TGTGCCAGCAGTTTTCTACCTCCAGGACTAGCGGGTTTCGATGAGCAGTTCTTC CASSFLPPGLAGFDEQFF
once TRBJ1-5 TRBD1 TRBV19 TGTGCCAGTAGTTCAACAGGGGCTGGGGACAATCAGCCCCAGCATTTT CASSSTGAGDNQPQHF
- TRBJ2-5 TRBD2 TRBV5-1 TGCGCCAGCAGTTACCTTAGCGGGAGAAACCAAGAGACCCAGTACTTC CASSYLSGRNQETQYF
- TRBJ2-2 TRBD1 TRBV6-1 TGTGCCAGCAGCGAAATATGGACAGGAAACACCGGGGAGCTGTTTTTT CASSEIWTGNTGELFF
- TRBJ2-1 - TRBV27 TGTGCCAGCAGGGAGGGTCTTCTAAGCTCCTACAATGAGCAGTTCTTC CASREGLLSSYNEQFF
- TRBJ2-1 TRBD2 TRBV2 TGTGCCAGCAGTGAAGGGGCGGGAGCCAGTAATGAGCAGTTCTTC CASSEGAGASNEQFF
- TRBJ2-5 - TRBV30 TGTGCCTGGAGTGTTAGGAGGGTGGGGGAGACCCAGTACTTC CAWSVRRVGETQYF
- TRBJ2-7 - TRBV2 TGTGCCAGCAGTGTTGGGGTGGTCATGTACGAGCAGTACTTC CASSVGVVMYEQYF
- TRBJ2-5 TRBD1 TRBV6-4 TGTGCCAGCAGTGATGGGACAGGGCTCCAAGAGACCCAGTACTTC CASSDGTGLQETQYF
- TRBJ2-2 TRBD1 TRBV6-6 TGTGCCAGCAGTCACAGGGGAGCCGGGGAGCTGTTTTTT CASSHRGAGELFF
- TRBJ1-1 - TRBV6-6 TGTGCCAGCAGCCGGGGGGGGAGGACGAACACTGAAGCTTTCTTT CASSRGGRTNTEAFF
- TRBJ2-5 - TRBV30 TGTGCCTGGAGCGTCCGAGTGGGTGGGGGAGAGACCCAGTACTTC CAWSVRVGGGETQYF
once TRBJ1-5 - TRBV27 TGTGCCAGCAGTCTCGACAGACCCCCCAATCAGCCCCAGCATTTT CASSLDRPPNQPQHF
once TRBJ2-5 - TRBV29-1 TGCAGCGTTGTCTTAATTGGAGAGACCCAGTACTTC CSVVLIGETQYF
- TRBJ2-7 - TRBV2 TGTGCCAGCAGTGTAGGTCTGAGGTACGAGCAGTACTTC CASSVGLRYEQYF
- TRBJ1-2 - TRBV5-1 TGCGCCAGCAGCCCGACTAGCGGTGACTACACCTTC CASSPTSGDYTF
- TRBJ1-2 - TRBV28 TGTGCCAGCAGTTCATCTGGACGAGTCTATGGCTACACCTTC CASSSSGRVYGYTF
once TRBJ2-7 - TRBV27 TGTGCCAGCAGCTCCGGGACAACCCTCTACGAGCAGTACTTC CASSSGTTLYEQYF
- TRBJ1-2 - TRBV30 TGTGCCTGTCGGGGGGCGGGAGGCTACACCTTC CACRGAGGYTF
- TRBJ2-6 - TRBV9 TGTGCCAGCAGCCCTAGCTCAGGGACTGGGGCCAACGTCCTGACTTTC CASSPSSGTGANVLTF
- TRBJ2-1 - TRBV6-5 TGTGCCAGCAGTTACGGGCAGGTGAACAATGAGCAGTTCTTC CASSYGQVNNEQFF
- TRBJ1-1 - TRBV2 TGTGCCAGCCGCCTAACGGGGACGCTGAACACTGAAGCTTTCTTT CASRLTGTLNTEAFF
- TRBJ2-3 - TRBV7-2 TGTGCCAGCAGCTCCCGGGCCTCTAGCACAGATACGCAGTATTTT CASSSRASSTDTQYF
- TRBJ2-1 - TRBV7-2 TGTGCCAGCAGCGCCCGACAGGGAGGGAGTGAGCAGTTCTTC CASSARQGGSEQFF
- TRBJ1-1 - TRBV10-1 TGCGCCAGCAGTGTTCAATTGAACACTGAAGCTTTCTTT CASSVQLNTEAFF
few TRBJ1-4 - TRBV5-1 TGCGCCAGCAGCTTGTCAGGGGAGAGGGAAAAACTGTTTTTT CASSLSGEREKLFF
- TRBJ2-7 TRBD2 TRBV5-4 TGTGCCAGCAGCCCGGGACTAGCGGGAAGGGACGAGCAGTACTTC CASSPGLAGRDEQYF
- TRBJ2-7 - TRBV18 TGTGCCAGCTCACCGATTGGGGCGGGCGGAACCTACGAGCAGTACTTC CASSPIGAGGTYEQYF
- TRBJ2-5 - TRBV4-2 TGTGCCAGCAGCCGCGGGAAGGAGGAGACCCAGTACTTC CASSRGKEETQYF
- TRBJ2-1 TRBD2 TRBV5-6 TGTGCCAGCAGCGGGTTTGCGGGAGGTTTGTACAATGAGCAGTTCTTC CASSGFAGGLYNEQFF
- TRBJ2-1 TRBD1 TRBV5-1 TGCGCCAGCAGCTTCCGGGACAGGGTTCCGGGTGAGCAGTTCTTC CASSFRDRVPGEQFF
- TRBJ2-5 - TRBV5-4 TGTGCCAGCAGCCTTGGTCCGGGGACCCAAGAGACCCAGTACTTC CASSLGPGTQETQYF
- TRBJ1-3 - TRBV18 TGTGCCAGCTCACCCGCCTCGGATGGAAACACCATATATTTT CASSPASDGNTIYF
- TRBJ2-1 - TRBV29-1 TGCAGCGTTGAAATCGCGGGACGCCCTTATGAGCAGTTCTTC CSVEIAGRPYEQFF
- TRBJ2-2 TRBD1 TRBV19 TGTGCCAGTAGTACGTACAGGGGTTCCGGGGAGCTGTTTTTT CASSTYRGSGELFF
once TRBJ2-2 TRBD2 TRBV18 TGTGCCAGCTCACCTAGCGGGGGCAACACCGGGGAGCTGTTTTTT CASSPSGGNTGELFF
once TRBJ1-2 - TRBV7-9 TGTGCCAGCAGCTTAGAGGCCGGATTATATGGCTACACCTTC CASSLEAGLYGYTF